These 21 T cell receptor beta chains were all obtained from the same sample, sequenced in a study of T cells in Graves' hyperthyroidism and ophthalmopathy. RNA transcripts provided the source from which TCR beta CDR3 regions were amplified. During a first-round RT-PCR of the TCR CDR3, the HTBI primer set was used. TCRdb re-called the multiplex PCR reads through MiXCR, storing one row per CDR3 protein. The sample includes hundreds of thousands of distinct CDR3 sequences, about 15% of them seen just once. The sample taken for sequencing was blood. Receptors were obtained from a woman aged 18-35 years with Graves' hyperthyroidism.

The CDR3 DNA reads as TGTGCCAGCAAAGTTTCGTTCCCTATCTCAGGACAGGGGGACTATGGCTACACCTTC. Translated, it gives CASKVSFPISGQGDYGYTF. The chain is built from TRBV28 and TRBJ1-2; 10 bases line up with TRBD1. The V gene end was trimmed by 7 bases and the J gene end by 3 bases; junction bases not matched to a gene: 20. Germline CDR1 and CDR2: MDHEN and SYDVKM. The CDR3 spans 19 residues.

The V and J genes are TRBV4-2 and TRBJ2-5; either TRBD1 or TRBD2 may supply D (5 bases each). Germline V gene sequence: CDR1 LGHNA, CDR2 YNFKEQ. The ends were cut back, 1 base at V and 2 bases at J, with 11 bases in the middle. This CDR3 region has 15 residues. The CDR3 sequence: CASSQAGTAQETQYF. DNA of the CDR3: TGTGCCAGCAGCCAAGCGGGGACGGCTCAAGAGACCCAGTACTTC.

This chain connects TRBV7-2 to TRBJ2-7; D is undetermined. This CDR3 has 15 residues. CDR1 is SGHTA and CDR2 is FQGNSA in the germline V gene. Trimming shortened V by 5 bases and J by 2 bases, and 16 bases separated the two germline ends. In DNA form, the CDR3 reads TGTGCCAGCAGCCGAGATATCCAACTCACCTACGAGCAGTACTTC. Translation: CASSRDIQLTYEQYF.

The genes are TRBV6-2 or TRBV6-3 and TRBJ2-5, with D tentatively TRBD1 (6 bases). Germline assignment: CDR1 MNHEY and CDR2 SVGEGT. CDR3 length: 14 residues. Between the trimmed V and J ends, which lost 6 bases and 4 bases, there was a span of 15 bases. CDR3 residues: CASRRTVKGETQYF. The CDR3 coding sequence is TGTGCCAGCAGGCGGACAGTTAAAGGAGAGACCCAGTACTTC.

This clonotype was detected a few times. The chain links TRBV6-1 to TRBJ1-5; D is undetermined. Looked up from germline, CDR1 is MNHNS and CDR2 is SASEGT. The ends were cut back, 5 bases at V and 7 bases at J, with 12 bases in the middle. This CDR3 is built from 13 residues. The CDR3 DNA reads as TGTGCCAGCAGTTTCCCGACTGAACAGCCCCAGCATTTT. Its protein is CASSFPTEQPQHF.

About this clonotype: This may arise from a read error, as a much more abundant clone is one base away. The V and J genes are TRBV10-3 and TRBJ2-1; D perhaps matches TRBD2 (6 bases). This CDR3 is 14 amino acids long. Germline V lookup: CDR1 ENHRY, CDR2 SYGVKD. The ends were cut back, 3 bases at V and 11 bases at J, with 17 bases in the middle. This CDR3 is CAISEMGGKDKQFF. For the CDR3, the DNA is TGTGCCATCAGTGAAATGGGCGGGAAGGATAAGCAGTTCTTC.

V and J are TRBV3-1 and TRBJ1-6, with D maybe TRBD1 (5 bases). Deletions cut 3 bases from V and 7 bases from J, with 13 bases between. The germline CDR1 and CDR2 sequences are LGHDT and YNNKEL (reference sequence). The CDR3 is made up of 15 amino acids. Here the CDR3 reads CASSQTEVFNSPLHF. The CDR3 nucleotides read TGTGCCAGCAGCCAGACAGAGGTTTTCAATTCACCCCTCCACTTT.

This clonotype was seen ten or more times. The CDR3 region is CASSLEGAFSYEQYF. CDR3 DNA sequence: TGTGCCAGCAGTTTAGAGGGGGCCTTCTCCTACGAGCAGTACTTC. This chain joins TRBV27 and TRBJ2-7; 7 nucleotides line up with TRBD1. Trimming removed 2 bases from V and 0 bases from J; junction bases left unmatched: 4. Germline CDR1 reads MNHEY; CDR2 reads SMNVEV (reference sequence). CDR3 length equals 15 residues.

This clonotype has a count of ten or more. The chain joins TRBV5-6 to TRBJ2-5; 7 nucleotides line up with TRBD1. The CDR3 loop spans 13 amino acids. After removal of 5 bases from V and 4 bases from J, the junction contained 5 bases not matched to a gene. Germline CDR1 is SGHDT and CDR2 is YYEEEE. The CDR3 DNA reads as TGTGCCAGCAGTAGGGACAGCATAGAGACCCAGTACTTC. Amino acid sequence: CASSRDSIETQYF.

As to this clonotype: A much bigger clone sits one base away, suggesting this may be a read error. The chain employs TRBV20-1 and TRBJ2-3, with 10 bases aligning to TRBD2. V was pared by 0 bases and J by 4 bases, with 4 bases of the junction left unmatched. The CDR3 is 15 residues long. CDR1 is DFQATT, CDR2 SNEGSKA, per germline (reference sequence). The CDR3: CSARDVAGGADTQYF. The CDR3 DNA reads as TGCAGTGCTAGAGATGTAGCGGGGGGCGCAGATACGCAGTATTTT.

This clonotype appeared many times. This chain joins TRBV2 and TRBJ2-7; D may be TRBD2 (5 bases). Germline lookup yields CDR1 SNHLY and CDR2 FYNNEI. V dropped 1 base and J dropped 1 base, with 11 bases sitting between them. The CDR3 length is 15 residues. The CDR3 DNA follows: TGTGCCAGCAGTGAAGATCCGGGGTCTTCCTACGAGCAGTACTTC. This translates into CASSEDPGSSYEQYF.

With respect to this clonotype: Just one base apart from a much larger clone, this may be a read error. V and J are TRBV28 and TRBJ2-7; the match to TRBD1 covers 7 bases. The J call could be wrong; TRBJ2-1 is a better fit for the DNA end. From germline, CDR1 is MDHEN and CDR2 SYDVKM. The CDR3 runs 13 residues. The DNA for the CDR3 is TGTGCCAGCAGTTCGGGACAGACCTACGAGCAGTTCTTC. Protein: CASSSGQTYEQFF.

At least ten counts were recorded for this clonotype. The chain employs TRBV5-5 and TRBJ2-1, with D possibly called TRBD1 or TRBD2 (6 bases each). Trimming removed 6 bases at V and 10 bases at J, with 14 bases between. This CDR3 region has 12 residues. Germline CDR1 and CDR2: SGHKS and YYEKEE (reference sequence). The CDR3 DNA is TGTGCCAGCACCTCTGGGGGGACAGAGCAGTTCTTC. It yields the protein CASTSGGTEQFF.

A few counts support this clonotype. CDR3 amino acids: CASSSSPPIGLAGKQETQYF. Written as DNA, the CDR3 is TGCGCCAGCAGTTCCAGCCCTCCGATCGGGCTAGCGGGAAAACAAGAGACCCAGTACTTC. The chain employs TRBV10-1 and TRBJ2-5; 9 bases agree with TRBD2. Per germline, CDR1 WNHNN and CDR2 SYGVQD (reference sequence). CDR3 size: 20 residues. After removal of 5 bases from V and 2 bases from J, the junction contained 21 bases not matched to a gene.

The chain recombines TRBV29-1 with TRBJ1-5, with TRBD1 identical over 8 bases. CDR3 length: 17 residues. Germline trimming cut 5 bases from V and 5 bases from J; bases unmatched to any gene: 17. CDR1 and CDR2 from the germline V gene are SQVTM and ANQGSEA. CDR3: CSVIWQGARGGDQPQHF. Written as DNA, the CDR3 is TGCAGCGTTATATGGCAGGGGGCTAGGGGAGGAGATCAGCCCCAGCATTTT.

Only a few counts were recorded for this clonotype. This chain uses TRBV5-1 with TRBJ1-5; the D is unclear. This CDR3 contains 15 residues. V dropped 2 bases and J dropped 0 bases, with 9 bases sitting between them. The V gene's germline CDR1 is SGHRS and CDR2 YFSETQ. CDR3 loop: CASSLGDDSNQPQHF. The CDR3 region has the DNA TGCGCCAGCAGCTTAGGAGATGATAGCAATCAGCCCCAGCATTTT.

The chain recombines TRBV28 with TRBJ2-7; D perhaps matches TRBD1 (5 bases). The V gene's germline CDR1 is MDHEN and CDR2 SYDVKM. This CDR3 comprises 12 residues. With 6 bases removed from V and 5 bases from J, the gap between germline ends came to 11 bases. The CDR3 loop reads CASRAGPHEQYF. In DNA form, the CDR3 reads TGTGCCAGCAGGGCAGGGCCCCACGAGCAGTACTTC. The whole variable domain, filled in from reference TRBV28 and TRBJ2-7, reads DVKVTQSSRYLVKRTGEKVFLECVQDMDHENMFWYRQDPGLGLRLIYFSYDVKMKEKGDIPEGYSVSREKKERFSLILESASTNQTSMYLCASRAGPHEQYFGPGTRLTVT.

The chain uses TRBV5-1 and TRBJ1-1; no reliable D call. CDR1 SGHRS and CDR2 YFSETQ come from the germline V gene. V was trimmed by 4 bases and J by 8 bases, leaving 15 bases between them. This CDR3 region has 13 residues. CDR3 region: CASSTTQTAEAFF. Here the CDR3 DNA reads TGCGCCAGCAGCACGACTCAGACGGCAGAAGCTTTCTTT.

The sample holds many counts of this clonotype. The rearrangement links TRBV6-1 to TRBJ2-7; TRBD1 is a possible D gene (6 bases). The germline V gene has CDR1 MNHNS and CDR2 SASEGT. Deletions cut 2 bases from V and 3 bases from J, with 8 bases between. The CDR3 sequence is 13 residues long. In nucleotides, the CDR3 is TGTGCCAGCAGTGAAAACAGGGACTACGAGCAGTACTTC. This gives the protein CASSENRDYEQYF.

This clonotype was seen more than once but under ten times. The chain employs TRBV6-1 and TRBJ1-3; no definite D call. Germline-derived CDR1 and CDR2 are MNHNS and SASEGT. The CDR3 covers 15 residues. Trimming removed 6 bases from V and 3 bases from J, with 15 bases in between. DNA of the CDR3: TGTGCCAGCAGCTCGACCGATATACGTGGAAACACCATATATTTT. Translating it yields CASSSTDIRGNTIYF.

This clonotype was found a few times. The CDR3 is CSARGGRGAHQPQHF. The CDR3 DNA reads TGCAGTGCTAGAGGGGGGAGGGGGGCGCATCAGCCCCAGCATTTT. The genes are TRBV20-1 and TRBJ1-5, with D maybe TRBD1 (6 bases). Germline V CDR1 and CDR2: DFQATT, SNEGSKA (reference sequence). CDR3 length: 15 residues. Deletions cut 1 base from V and 5 bases from J, with 15 bases between.